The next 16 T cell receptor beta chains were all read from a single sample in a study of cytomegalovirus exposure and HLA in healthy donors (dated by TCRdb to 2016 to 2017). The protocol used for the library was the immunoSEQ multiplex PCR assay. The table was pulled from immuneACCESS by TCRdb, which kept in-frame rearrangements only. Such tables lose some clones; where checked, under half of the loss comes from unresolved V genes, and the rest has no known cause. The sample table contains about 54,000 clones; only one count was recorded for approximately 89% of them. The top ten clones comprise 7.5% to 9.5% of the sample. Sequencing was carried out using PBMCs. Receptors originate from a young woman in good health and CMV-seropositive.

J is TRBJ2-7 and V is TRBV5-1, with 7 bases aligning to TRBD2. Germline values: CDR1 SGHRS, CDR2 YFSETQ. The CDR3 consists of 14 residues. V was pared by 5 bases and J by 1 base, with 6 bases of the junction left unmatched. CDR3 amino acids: CASSSPGGSYEQYF. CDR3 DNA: TGCGCCAGCAGTAGTCCGGGGGGATCCTACGAGCAGTACTTC.

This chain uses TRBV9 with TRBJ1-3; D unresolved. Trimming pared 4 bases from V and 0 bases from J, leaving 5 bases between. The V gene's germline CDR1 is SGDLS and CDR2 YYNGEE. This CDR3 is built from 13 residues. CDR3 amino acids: CASSPSSGNTIYF. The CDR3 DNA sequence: TGTGCCAGCAGCCCGTCCTCTGGAAACACCATATATTTT.

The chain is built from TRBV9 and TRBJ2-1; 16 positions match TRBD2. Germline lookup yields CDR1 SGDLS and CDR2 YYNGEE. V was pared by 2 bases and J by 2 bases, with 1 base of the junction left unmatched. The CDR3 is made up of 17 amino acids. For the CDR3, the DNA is TGTGCCAGCAGCGTTGGGACTAGCGGGGGGGCCTACAATGAGCAGTTCTTC. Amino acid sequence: CASSVGTSGGAYNEQFF.

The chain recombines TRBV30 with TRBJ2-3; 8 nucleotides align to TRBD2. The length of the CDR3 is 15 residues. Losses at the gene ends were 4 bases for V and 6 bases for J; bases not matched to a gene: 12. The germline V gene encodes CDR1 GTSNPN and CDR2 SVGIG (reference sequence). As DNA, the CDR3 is TGTGCCTGGACCCAAACTAGCGGTGTATCTGATACGCAGTATTTT. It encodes CAWTQTSGVSDTQYF.

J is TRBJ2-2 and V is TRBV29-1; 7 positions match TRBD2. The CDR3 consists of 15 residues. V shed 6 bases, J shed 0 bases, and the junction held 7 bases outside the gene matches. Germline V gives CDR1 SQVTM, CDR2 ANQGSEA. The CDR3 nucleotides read TGCAGCGTCGATGGCGGGGGACCGAACACCGGGGAGCTGTTTTTT. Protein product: CSVDGGGPNTGELFF.

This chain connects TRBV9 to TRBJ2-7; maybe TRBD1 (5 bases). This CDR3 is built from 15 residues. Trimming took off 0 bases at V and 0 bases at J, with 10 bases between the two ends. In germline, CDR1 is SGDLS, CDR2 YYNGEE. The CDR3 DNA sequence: TGTGCCAGCAGCGTAGGGGCAGGGTTCTCCTACGAGCAGTACTTC. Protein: CASSVGAGFSYEQYF.

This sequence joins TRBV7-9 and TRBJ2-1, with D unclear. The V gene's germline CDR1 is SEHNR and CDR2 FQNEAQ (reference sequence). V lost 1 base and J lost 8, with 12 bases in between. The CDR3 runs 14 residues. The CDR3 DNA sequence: TGTGCCAGCAGCTTAGATTCTTCGCGCGATGAGCAGTTCTTC. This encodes CASSLDSSRDEQFF.

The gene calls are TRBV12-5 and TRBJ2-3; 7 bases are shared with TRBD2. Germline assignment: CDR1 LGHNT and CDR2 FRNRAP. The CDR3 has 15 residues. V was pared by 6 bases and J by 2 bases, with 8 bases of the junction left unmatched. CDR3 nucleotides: TGTGCTAGTGGGGTCGGGGGGAACCCCACAGATACGCAGTATTTT. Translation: CASGVGGNPTDTQYF. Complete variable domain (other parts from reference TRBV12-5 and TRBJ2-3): DARVTQTPRHKVTEMGQEVTMRCQPILGHNTVFWYRQTMMQGLELLAYFRNRAPLDDSGMPKDRFSAEMPDATLATLKIQPSEPRDSAVYFCASGVGGNPTDTQYFGPGTRLTVL.

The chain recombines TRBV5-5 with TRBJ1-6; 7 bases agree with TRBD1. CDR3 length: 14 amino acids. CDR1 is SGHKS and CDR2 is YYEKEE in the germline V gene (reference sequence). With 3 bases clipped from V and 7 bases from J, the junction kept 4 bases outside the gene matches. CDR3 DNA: TGTGCCAGCAGCTGGGACAGCCCGAATTCACCCCTCCACTTT. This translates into CASSWDSPNSPLHF.

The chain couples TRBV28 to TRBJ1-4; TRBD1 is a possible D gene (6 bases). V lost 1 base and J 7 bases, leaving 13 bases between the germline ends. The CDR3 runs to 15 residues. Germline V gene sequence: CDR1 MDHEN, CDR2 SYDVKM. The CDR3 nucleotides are TGTGCCAGCAGTTTATTGGACAGTCCAAGTGAAAAACTGTTTTTT. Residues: CASSLLDSPSEKLFF.

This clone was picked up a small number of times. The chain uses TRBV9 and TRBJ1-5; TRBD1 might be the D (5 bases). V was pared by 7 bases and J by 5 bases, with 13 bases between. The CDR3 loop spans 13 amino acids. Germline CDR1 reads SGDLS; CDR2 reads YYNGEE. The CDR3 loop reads CASSRTPYQPQHF. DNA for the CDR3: TGTGCCAGCTCGAGGACACCTTATCAGCCCCAGCATTTT. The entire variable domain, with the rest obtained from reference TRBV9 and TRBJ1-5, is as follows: DSGVTQTPKHLITATGQRVTLRCSPRSGDLSVYWYQQSLDQGLQFLIQYYNGEERAKGNILERFSAQQFPDLHSELNLSSLELGDSALYFCASSRTPYQPQHFGDGTRLSIL.

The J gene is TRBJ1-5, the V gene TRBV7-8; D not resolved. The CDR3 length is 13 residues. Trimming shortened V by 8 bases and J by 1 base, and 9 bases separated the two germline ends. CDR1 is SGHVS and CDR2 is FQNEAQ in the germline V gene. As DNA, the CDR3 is TGTGCCAGCCGAGGTAGAAGCAATCAGCCCCAGCATTTT. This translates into CASRGRSNQPQHF.

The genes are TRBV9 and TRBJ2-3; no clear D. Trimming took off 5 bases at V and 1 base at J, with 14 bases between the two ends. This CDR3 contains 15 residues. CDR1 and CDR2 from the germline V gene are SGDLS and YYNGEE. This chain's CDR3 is CASSATGAGTDTQYF. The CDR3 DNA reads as TGTGCCAGCAGTGCAACGGGTGCAGGCACAGATACGCAGTATTTT.

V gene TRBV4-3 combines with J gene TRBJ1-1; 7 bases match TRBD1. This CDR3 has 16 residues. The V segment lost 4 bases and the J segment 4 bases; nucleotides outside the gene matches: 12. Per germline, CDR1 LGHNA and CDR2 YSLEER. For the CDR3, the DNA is TGCGCCAGCAGCCGAAGACAGGGTGTAGGGTTCACTGAAGCTTTCTTT. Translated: CASSRRQGVGFTEAFF.

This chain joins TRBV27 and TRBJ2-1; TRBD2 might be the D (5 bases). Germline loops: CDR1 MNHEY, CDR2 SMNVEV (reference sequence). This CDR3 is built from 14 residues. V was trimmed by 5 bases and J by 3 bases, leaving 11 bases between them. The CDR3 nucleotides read TGTGCCAGCAGTCGACTCGAGGGCTACAATGAGCAGTTCTTC. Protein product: CASSRLEGYNEQFF.

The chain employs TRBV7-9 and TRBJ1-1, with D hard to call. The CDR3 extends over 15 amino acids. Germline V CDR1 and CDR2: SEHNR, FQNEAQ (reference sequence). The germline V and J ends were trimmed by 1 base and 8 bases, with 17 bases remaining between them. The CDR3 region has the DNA TGTGCCAGCAGCTTAGATGCAGGATTAAGGAGGGAAGCTTTCTTT. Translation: CASSLDAGLRREAFF.